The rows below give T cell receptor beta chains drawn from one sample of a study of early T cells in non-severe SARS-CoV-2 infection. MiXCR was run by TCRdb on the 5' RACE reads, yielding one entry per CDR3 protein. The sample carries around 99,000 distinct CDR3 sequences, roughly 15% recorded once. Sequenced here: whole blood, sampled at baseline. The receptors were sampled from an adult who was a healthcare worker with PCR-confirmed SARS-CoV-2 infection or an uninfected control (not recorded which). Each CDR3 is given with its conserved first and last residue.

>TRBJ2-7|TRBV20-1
CSPWEGHIHEQYF
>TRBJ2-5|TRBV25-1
CASSELAGVSETQYF
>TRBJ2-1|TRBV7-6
CASSPIVEQFF
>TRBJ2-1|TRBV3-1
CASSQGLAGYNEQFF
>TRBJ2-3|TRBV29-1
CSVVPSGRSTDTQYF
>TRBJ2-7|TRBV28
CASSPRGRVTEQYF
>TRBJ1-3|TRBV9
CASSGREEGGNTIYF
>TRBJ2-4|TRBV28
CASGATGWIQYF
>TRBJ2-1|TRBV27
CASSGLALNEQFF
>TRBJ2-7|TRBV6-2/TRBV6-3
CASSPRTRTYEQYF
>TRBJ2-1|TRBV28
CASSSGAHSLSNEQFF
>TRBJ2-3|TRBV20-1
CSGEVGTDTQYF
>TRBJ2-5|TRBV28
CASSTPRRETQYF
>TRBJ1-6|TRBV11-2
CASSPTGNNSPLHF
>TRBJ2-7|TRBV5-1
CASKALLAGEEQYF
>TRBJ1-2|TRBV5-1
CASSPGGGSQYGYTF
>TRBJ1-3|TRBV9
CASSQLTGQTGHTIYF
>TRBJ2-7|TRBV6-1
CATWRRVAGGYEQYF
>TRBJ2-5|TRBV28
CASRPRESKTQYF
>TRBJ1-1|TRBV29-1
CSVGRGGFTEAFF
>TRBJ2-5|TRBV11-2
CASSLDSLAQTQYF
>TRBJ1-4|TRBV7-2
CASSSSRDSFSVGEKLFF
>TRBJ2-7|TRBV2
CASSDSNGRAEQYF
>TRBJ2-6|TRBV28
CASSPGSAQAGANVLTF
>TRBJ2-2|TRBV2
CASNKARGRGTGELFF
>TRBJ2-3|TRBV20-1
CSAPGSGRGADTQYF
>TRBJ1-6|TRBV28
CASRPGTDNSPLHF